The 30 T cell receptor beta chains in this list originate from one sample, sequenced in a study of vaccination and CD4 T cells after COVID-19. Treatment indicated: roughly 10-day PBMC culture with coronavirus spike peptide pools or control peptides (ViraFEST assay). Sequenced with the Oncomine TCR Beta short-read assay was DNA taken from cultured CD4+ T cells. MiXCR, run by TCRdb on the PCR reads, gives a single entry per CDR3 protein. The sample shows 11,000 or so distinct CDR3 sequences, around 55% of them seen only once. Their antigens are not known. Sample: CD4+ T cells from blood, cultured in vitro. The receptors come from a human donor who had recovered from COVID-19.

The chain uses TRBV20-1 and TRBJ1-1; D perhaps matches TRBD1 (6 bases). Looked up from germline, CDR1 is DFQATT and CDR2 is SNEGSKA (reference sequence). This CDR3 spans 14 amino acids. V was pared by 3 bases and J by 1 base, with 12 bases between. CDR3 nucleotides: TGCAGTGCTAGCAAGAGGGGGGCGAACACTGAAGCTTTCTTT. Amino acid sequence: CSASKRGANTEAFF.

This chain connects TRBV20-1 to TRBJ2-7; D uncertain. Between the trimmed V and J ends, which lost 2 bases and 3 bases, there was a span of 8 bases. In germline, CDR1 is DFQATT, CDR2 SNEGSKA (reference sequence). This CDR3 has 12 amino acids. The CDR3 DNA reads TGCAGTGCTAGAATATCCAACTACGAGCAGTACTTC. This gives the protein CSARISNYEQYF.

This sequence joins TRBV20-1 and TRBJ2-5; 8 nucleotides match TRBD2. The trim removed 1 base at V and 3 bases at J, leaving 7 bases unmatched. The CDR3 runs 15 residues. The germline CDR1 and CDR2 sequences are DFQATT and SNEGSKA (reference sequence). CDR3 protein: CSARAPAGGKETQYF. CDR3 nucleotides: TGCAGTGCTAGAGCCCCCGCGGGGGGAAAAGAGACCCAGTACTTC.

The chain uses TRBV2 and TRBJ1-1; D remains unclear. The CDR3 has 15 amino acids. Germline V gene data show CDR1 as SNHLY and CDR2 as FYNNEI. Deletions cut 2 bases from V and 0 bases from J, with 10 bases between. The CDR3 sequence is CASSELAGLNTEAFF. CDR3 bases: TGTGCCAGCAGTGAATTGGCAGGACTGAACACTGAAGCTTTCTTT.

In this sample, this clonotype turned up a few times. The chain employs TRBV27 and TRBJ1-2, with a tentative D call TRBD1 (5 bases). The CDR3 is 13 residues long. The germline gives CDR1 MNHEY, CDR2 SMNVEV (reference sequence). Trimming shortened V by 0 bases and J by 7 bases, and 9 bases separated the two germline ends. In nucleotides, the CDR3 is TGTGCCAGCAGTTTATCTCGGGGCGTTGGCTACACCTTC. Translation gives CASSLSRGVGYTF.

The rearrangement links TRBV6-5 to TRBJ1-2; the D gene is possibly TRBD1 (5 bases). Germline V gene data show CDR1 as MNHEY and CDR2 as SVGAGI. This CDR3 has 14 residues. V lost 2 bases and J 4 bases, leaving 11 bases between the germline ends. CDR3: CASSYAGGIYGYTF. The CDR3, as DNA: TGTGCCAGCAGTTACGCTGGGGGTATCTATGGCTACACCTTC.

The chain joins TRBV6-5 to TRBJ1-1; D is possibly TRBD1 (5 bases). The CDR3 is 14 residues long. Between the trimmed V and J ends, which lost 0 bases and 7 bases, there was a span of 12 bases. Germline CDR1 and CDR2: MNHEY and SVGAGI. The CDR3 DNA follows: TGTGCCAGCAGTTACTCTGGAGTAGGGGTTGAAGCTTTCTTT. This gives the protein CASSYSGVGVEAFF.

J is TRBJ2-5 and V is TRBV6-5, with 8 bases identical to TRBD1. This CDR3 is 14 amino acids long. Germline values: CDR1 MNHEY, CDR2 SVGAGI. V lost 6 bases and J lost 1; bases outside the gene matches: 4. The CDR3 spells CASRYRGAQETQYF. The CDR3, as DNA: TGTGCCAGCAGATACAGGGGGGCCCAAGAGACCCAGTACTTC.

In this sample, this clonotype is large (0.1 to 1%). The chain combines TRBV7-6 with TRBJ1-2; D is ambiguous. With 4 bases removed from V and 2 bases from J, the gap between germline ends came to 11 bases. The CDR3 extends over 14 amino acids. Germline CDR1 reads SGHVS; CDR2 reads FNYEAQ. CDR3 region: CASSSEGRNYGYTF. CDR3 bases: TGTGCCAGCAGCTCCGAGGGCCGAAACTATGGCTACACCTTC. The entire variable domain, with the rest obtained from reference TRBV7-6 and TRBJ1-2, is as follows: GAGVSQSPRYKVTKRGQDVALRCDPISGHVSLYWYRQALGQGPEFLTYFNYEAQQDKSGLPNDRFSAERPEGSISTLTIQRTEQRDSAMYRCASSSEGRNYGYTFGSGTRLTVV.

V usage is TRBV20-1 and J usage is TRBJ2-3; unclear D gene. Germline V CDR1 and CDR2: DFQATT, SNEGSKA (reference sequence). The CDR3 spans 12 residues. Trimming took 3 bases from V and 3 from J, leaving 7 bases between them. CDR3 region: CSASLVTDTQYF. The CDR3 DNA is TGCAGTGCTAGTCTGGTAACAGATACGCAGTATTTT.

This clonotype was observed a handful of times. The genes are TRBV20-1 and TRBJ2-2, with 10 bases lining up with TRBD2. The CDR3 runs to 17 residues. V gave up 0 bases and J gave up 2 bases; unmatched junction bases: 6. The germline gives CDR1 DFQATT, CDR2 SNEGSKA (reference sequence). DNA for the CDR3: TGCAGTGCTAGAGACCGTACTAGCGGGATTAACACCGGGGAGCTGTTTTTT. Its protein product is CSARDRTSGINTGELFF.

This clonotype was observed once. The genes are TRBV6-5 and TRBJ2-7; 9 nucleotides match TRBD1. Germline-derived CDR1 and CDR2 are MNHEY and SVGAGI. There are 15 residues in the CDR3. The V gene end was trimmed by 2 bases and the J gene end by 3 bases; junction bases not matched to a gene: 5. The CDR3 DNA reads as TGTGCCAGCAGTTACGCCGGGACAGGGAACTACGAGCAGTACTTC. Translation: CASSYAGTGNYEQYF.

The chain carries TRBV28 and TRBJ1-5, with D perhaps matching TRBD1 (6 bases). Trimming took off 4 bases at V and 6 bases at J, with 19 bases between the two ends. The CDR3 extends over 16 amino acids. Germline assignment: CDR1 MDHEN and CDR2 SYDVKM. Written as DNA, the CDR3 is TGTGCCAGCAGTTCCTACTGGACAGATGCAACTCAGCCCCAGCATTTT. It yields the protein CASSSYWTDATQPQHF.

The chain recombines TRBV14 with TRBJ2-7; TRBD2 might be the D (5 bases). CDR3 size: 15 residues. The germline V gene has CDR1 SGHDN and CDR2 FVKESK. V was clipped by 6 bases and J by 3 bases, with 18 bases between them. The CDR3 spells CASRKTGAVLYEQYF. CDR3 DNA sequence: TGTGCCAGCAGGAAGACTGGAGCGGTCCTCTACGAGCAGTACTTC.

The V gene is TRBV6-1, the J gene TRBJ1-5, with D maybe TRBD1 (5 bases). The CDR3 has 13 amino acids. Germline CDR1 and CDR2: MNHNS and SASEGT. V lost 6 bases and J lost 4, with 10 bases in between. CDR3 sequence reads: CASRRQYNQPQHF. In nucleotides, the CDR3 is TGTGCCAGCAGACGACAGTATAATCAGCCCCAGCATTTT.

This clonotype was seen only a few times. CDR3 protein: CASSWGGYEQYF. The CDR3, as DNA: TGTGCCAGCAGCTGGGGAGGATACGAGCAGTACTTC. The chain joins TRBV7-9 to TRBJ2-7; tentatively, D is TRBD2 (6 bases). The length of the CDR3 is 12 residues. Germline V CDR1 and CDR2: SEHNR, FQNEAQ (reference sequence). The V end was cut by 4 bases, the J end by 4 bases, with 8 bases between.

The rearrangement links TRBV2 to TRBJ2-5, with unresolved D. The CDR3 has 16 amino acids. Trimming took off 4 bases at V and 5 bases at J, with 20 bases between the two ends. CDR1 is SNHLY and CDR2 is FYNNEI in the germline V gene. This CDR3 reads CASSVDSPTLAETQYF. For the CDR3, the DNA is TGTGCCAGCAGTGTAGACTCCCCGACATTAGCTGAGACCCAGTACTTC. Full variable domain (rest looked up from reference TRBV2 and TRBJ2-5): EPEVTQTPSHQVTQMGQEVILRCVPISNHLYFYWYRQILGQKVEFLVSFYNNEISEKSEIFDDQFSVERPDGSNFTLKIRSTKLEDSAMYFCASSVDSPTLAETQYFGPGTRLLVL.

The rearrangement joins TRBV2 to TRBJ1-5; tentatively, D is TRBD1 (5 bases). V was trimmed by 1 base and J by 4 bases, leaving 8 bases between them. The CDR3 sequence is 14 residues long. Germline CDR1 is SNHLY and CDR2 is FYNNEI. CDR3 sequence: CASSEGRVNQPQHF. Here the CDR3 DNA reads TGTGCCAGCAGTGAAGGCAGGGTGAATCAGCCCCAGCATTTT.

The V call is TRBV28, the J call TRBJ1-2; 7 positions match TRBD1. The CDR3 totals 14 residues. V lost 6 bases, J lost 4 bases, and 8 bases stayed unmatched. Germline assignment: CDR1 MDHEN and CDR2 SYDVKM. The CDR3 DNA follows: TGTGCCAGCAGACCAACGACAGGGTTCTATGGCTACACCTTC. Translation: CASRPTTGFYGYTF.

V usage is TRBV19 and J usage is TRBJ2-3; D gene uncertain. V lost 0 bases to trimming and J lost 1 base, with 14 bases between them. The CDR3 spans 17 residues. Germline loops: CDR1 LNHDA, CDR2 SQIVND (reference sequence). CDR3 nucleotide sequence: TGTGCCAGTAGTATAGAGATGGGTTTTCGGGGCACAGATACGCAGTATTTT. Translation: CASSIEMGFRGTDTQYF.

This rearrangement joins TRBV7-9 to TRBJ2-1; D is unresolved. Trimming stripped 4 bases from V and 8 bases from J, with 9 bases between. The CDR3 spans 12 residues. The germline CDR1 and CDR2 sequences are SEHNR and FQNEAQ (reference sequence). The CDR3: CASSSQSDEQFF. The CDR3 DNA is TGTGCCAGCAGCTCTCAGAGCGATGAGCAGTTCTTC.

This clonotype has only one observation. The V gene is TRBV7-3, the J gene TRBJ2-7; D is uncertain. Between the trimmed V and J ends, which lost 5 bases and 3 bases, there was a span of 14 bases. This CDR3 comprises 14 residues. The germline CDR1 and CDR2 sequences are SGHTA and FQGTGA. Written as DNA, the CDR3 is TGTGCCAGCAGCCCCGGGCTAGGGAACTACGAGCAGTACTTC. Its translation: CASSPGLGNYEQYF.

This clonotype turned up a few times. V gene TRBV21-1 combines with J gene TRBJ1-3. TRBV21-1 is tagged as a pseudogene. The CDR3 length is 16 residues. In DNA, the CDR3 is TGTGCCAGCAGCAAAGGCGGCCGCCGCTCTGGAAACACCATATATTTT. Amino acid sequence: CASSKGGRRSGNTIYF.

The V call is TRBV7-6, the J call TRBJ2-5, with TRBD2 matching over 11 bases. The CDR3 runs 14 residues. Looked up from germline, CDR1 is SGHVS and CDR2 is FNYEAQ. V was clipped by 8 bases and J by 1 base; unmatched bases: 3. CDR3 sequence reads: CASGLAGSQETQYF. The CDR3 DNA sequence: TGTGCCAGCGGACTAGCGGGCAGCCAAGAGACCCAGTACTTC.

The CDR3 reads CSATLAGTYSGANVLTF. DNA of the CDR3: TGCAGTGCTACTTTAGCGGGAACTTACTCTGGGGCCAACGTCCTGACTTTC. The chain couples TRBV20-1 to TRBJ2-6; 8 positions agree with TRBD2. This CDR3 has 17 residues. The germline gives CDR1 DFQATT, CDR2 SNEGSKA (reference sequence). Germline trimming cut 4 bases from V and 0 bases from J; bases unmatched to any gene: 8.

The chain employs TRBV7-9 and TRBJ2-5; 10 nucleotides line up with TRBD1. The CDR3 sequence is 15 residues long. Germline CDR1 SEHNR, CDR2 FQNEAQ (reference sequence). V shed 5 bases, J shed 5 bases, and the junction held 8 bases outside the gene matches. CDR3 coding DNA: TGTGCCAGCAGCCCACATATGGGACAGGGGGAGACCCAGTACTTC. Its protein product is CASSPHMGQGETQYF.

The chain couples TRBV5-1 to TRBJ2-5; D is unresolved. This CDR3 comprises 15 residues. CDR1 SGHRS and CDR2 YFSETQ come from the germline V gene. The germline V and J ends were trimmed by 0 bases and 5 bases, with 14 bases remaining between them. The CDR3 here is CASSLGPGGDETQYF. In DNA form, the CDR3 reads TGCGCCAGCAGCTTGGGGCCAGGCGGAGACGAGACCCAGTACTTC.

This clonotype was recorded a few times. V usage is TRBV6-1 and J usage is TRBJ2-7; 9 bases are shared with TRBD1. J lost 6 bases, V lost 2 bases, and 2 bases had no gene match. CDR3 length: 13 amino acids. From germline, CDR1 is MNHNS and CDR2 SASEGT. In DNA form, the CDR3 reads TGTGCCAGCAGTGAATGGGACAGGGCCGAGCAGTACTTC. It yields the protein CASSEWDRAEQYF.

The rearrangement links TRBV6-2 or TRBV6-3 to TRBJ1-2; D gene unclear. This CDR3 region has 12 residues. Germline V gene data show CDR1 as MNHEY and CDR2 as SVGEGT. The V end lost 6 bases, the J end lost 8 bases, and 13 bases lay between the germline ends. CDR3 bases: TGTGCCAGCAGGGACCCAGATAGCGGCTACACCTTC. Translating it yields CASRDPDSGYTF.

This rearrangement joins TRBV29-1 to TRBJ2-3; D perhaps matches TRBD1 (6 bases). V was cut by 2 bases and J by 3 bases, with 6 bases left in between. Germline V gene data show CDR1 as SQVTM and CDR2 as ANQGSEA. The CDR3 is made up of 12 amino acids. The CDR3 sequence: CSVERGTDTQYF. CDR3 nucleotide sequence: TGCAGCGTTGAAAGGGGGACAGATACGCAGTATTTT.